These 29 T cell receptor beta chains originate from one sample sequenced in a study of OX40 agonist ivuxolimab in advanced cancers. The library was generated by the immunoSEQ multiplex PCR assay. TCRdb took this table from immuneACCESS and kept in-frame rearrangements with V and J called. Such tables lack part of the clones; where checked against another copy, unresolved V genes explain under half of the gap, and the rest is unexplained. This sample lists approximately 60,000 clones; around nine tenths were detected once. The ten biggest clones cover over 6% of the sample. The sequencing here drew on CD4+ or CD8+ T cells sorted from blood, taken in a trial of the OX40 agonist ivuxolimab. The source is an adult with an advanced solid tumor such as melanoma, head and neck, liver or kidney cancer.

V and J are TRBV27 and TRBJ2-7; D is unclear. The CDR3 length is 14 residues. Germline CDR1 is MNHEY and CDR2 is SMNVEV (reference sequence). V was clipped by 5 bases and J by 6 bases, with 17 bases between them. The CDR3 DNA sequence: TGTGCCAGCAGTCCCCGGGCGAGGATCAGCGAGCAGTACTTC. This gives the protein CASSPRARISEQYF.

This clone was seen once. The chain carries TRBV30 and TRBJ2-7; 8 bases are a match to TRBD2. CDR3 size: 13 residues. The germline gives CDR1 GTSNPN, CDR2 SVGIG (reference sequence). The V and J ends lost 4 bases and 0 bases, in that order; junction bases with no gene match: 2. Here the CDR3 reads CAWNSGTSYEQYF. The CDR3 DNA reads TGTGCCTGGAATAGCGGGACCTCCTACGAGCAGTACTTC.

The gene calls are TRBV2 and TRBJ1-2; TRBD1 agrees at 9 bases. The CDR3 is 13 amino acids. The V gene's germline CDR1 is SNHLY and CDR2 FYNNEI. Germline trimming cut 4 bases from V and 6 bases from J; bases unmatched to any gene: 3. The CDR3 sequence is CASSVGTGNGYTF. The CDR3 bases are TGTGCCAGCAGTGTTGGGACAGGGAATGGCTACACCTTC.

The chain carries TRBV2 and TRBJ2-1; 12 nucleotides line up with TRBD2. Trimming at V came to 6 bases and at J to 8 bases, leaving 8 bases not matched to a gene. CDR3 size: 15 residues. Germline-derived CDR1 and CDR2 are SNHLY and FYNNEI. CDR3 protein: CASSATSGSRDEQFF. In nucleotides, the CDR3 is TGTGCCAGCAGCGCGACTAGCGGGAGCCGGGATGAGCAGTTCTTC.

This chain's CDR3 is CASSPRWGTEAFF. The CDR3 DNA sequence: TGTGCCAGCAGCCCACGTTGGGGCACTGAAGCTTTCTTT. The J gene is TRBJ1-1, the V gene TRBV5-6; D gene unclear. This CDR3 is 13 amino acids long. Trimming shortened V by 4 bases and J by 4 bases, and 11 bases separated the two germline ends. Per the germline V gene, CDR1 is SGHDT and CDR2 is YYEEEE.

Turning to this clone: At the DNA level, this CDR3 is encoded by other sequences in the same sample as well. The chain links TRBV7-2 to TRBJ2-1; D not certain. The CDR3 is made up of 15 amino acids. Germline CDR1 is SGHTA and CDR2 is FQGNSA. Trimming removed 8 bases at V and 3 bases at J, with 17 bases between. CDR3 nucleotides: TGTGCCAGCCCCTCAGCTGAGGCAGTCTACAATGAGCAGTTCTTC. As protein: CASPSAEAVYNEQFF.

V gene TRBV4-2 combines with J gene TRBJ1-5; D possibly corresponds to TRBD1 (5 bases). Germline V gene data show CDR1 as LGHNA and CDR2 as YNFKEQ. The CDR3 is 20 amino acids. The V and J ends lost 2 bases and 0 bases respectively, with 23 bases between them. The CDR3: CASSQTAPLTDQNSNQPQHF. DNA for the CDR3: TGTGCCAGCAGCCAAACCGCCCCATTGACAGACCAGAATAGCAATCAGCCCCAGCATTTT.

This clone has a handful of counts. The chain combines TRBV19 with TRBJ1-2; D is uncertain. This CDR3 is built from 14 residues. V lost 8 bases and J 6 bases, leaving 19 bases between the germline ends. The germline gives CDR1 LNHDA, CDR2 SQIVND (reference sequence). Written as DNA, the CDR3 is TGTGCCAGTTCCCAACGTCGGGTTGGGGATGGCTACACCTTC. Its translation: CASSQRRVGDGYTF.

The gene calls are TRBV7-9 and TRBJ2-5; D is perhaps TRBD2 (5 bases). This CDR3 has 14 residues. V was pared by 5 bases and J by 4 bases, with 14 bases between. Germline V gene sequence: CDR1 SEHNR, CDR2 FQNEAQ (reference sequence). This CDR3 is CASSPTGIGETQYF. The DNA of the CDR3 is TGTGCCAGCAGCCCAACCGGGATCGGAGAGACCCAGTACTTC.

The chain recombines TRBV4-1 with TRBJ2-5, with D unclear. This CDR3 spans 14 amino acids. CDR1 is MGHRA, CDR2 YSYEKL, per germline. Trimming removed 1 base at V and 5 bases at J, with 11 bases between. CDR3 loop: CASSQVQIVETQYF. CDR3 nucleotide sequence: TGCGCCAGCAGCCAAGTCCAGATAGTTGAGACCCAGTACTTC.

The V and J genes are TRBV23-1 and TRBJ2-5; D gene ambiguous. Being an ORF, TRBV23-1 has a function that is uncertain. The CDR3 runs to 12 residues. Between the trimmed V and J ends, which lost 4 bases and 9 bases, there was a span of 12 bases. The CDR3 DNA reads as TGCGCCAGCAGTCCCAGCCGGGCCTCCCAGTACTTC. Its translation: CASSPSRASQYF.

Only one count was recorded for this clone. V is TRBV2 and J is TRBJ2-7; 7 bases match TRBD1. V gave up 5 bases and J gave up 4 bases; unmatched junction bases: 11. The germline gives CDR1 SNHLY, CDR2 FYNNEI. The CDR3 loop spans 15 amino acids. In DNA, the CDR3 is TGTGCCAGCAGTTTCTCTCGACAGGGTCCGTACGAGCAGTACTTC. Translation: CASSFSRQGPYEQYF.

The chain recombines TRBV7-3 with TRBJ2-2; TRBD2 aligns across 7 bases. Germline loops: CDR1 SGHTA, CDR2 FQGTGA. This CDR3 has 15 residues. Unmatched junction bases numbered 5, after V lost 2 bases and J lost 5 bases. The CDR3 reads CASSLRRGGTGELFF. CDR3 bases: TGTGCCAGCAGCTTACGGCGGGGAGGGACCGGGGAGCTGTTTTTT.

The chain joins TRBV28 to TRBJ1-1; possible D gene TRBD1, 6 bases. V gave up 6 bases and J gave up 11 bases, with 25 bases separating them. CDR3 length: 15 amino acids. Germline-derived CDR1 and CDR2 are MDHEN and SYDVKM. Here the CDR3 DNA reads TGTGCCAGCAGCGGAGGGGGTCCGGCGCGGGGAACGGCTTTCTTT. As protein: CASSGGGPARGTAFF.

The CDR3 nucleotides are TGTGCCAGCAGAAGACAGGGGGGGAGAGAACAGCCCCAGCATTTT. Translating gives CASRRQGGREQPQHF. The rearrangement joins TRBV2 to TRBJ1-5, with 9 bases lining up with TRBD1. Looked up from germline, CDR1 is SNHLY and CDR2 is FYNNEI. CDR3 length: 15 residues. V shed 6 bases, J shed 7 bases, and the junction held 10 bases outside the gene matches.

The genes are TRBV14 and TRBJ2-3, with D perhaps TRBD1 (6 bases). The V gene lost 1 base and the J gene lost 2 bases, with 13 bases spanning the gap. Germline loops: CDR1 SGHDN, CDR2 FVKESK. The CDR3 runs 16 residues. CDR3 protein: CASSQATGPITDTQYF. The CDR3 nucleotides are TGTGCCAGCAGCCAAGCTACAGGGCCCATCACAGATACGCAGTATTTT.

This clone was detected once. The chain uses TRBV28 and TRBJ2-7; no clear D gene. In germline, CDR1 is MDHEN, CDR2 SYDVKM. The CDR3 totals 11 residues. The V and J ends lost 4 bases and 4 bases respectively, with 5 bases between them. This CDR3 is CASSSRYEQYF. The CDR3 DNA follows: TGTGCCAGCAGTTCACGTTACGAGCAGTACTTC.

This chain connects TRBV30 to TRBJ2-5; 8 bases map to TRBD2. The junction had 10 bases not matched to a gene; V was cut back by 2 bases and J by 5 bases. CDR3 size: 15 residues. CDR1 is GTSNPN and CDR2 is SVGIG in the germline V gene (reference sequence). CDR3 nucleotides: TGTGCCTGGAGTTCTGGCGGGAGGAATCGGGAGACCCAGTACTTC. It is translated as CAWSSGGRNRETQYF.

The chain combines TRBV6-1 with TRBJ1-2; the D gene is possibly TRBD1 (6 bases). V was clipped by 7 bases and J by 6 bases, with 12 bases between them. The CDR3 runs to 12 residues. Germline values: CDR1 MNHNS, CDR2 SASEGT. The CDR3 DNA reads TGTGCCAGCACAATCACAGGGAATGGCTACACCTTC. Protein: CASTITGNGYTF.

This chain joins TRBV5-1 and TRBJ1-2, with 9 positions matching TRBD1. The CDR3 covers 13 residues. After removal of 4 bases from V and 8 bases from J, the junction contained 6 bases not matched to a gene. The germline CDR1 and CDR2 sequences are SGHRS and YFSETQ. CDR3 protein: CASSPGTGNGYTF. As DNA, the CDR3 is TGCGCCAGCAGCCCCGGGACAGGGAACGGCTACACCTTC.

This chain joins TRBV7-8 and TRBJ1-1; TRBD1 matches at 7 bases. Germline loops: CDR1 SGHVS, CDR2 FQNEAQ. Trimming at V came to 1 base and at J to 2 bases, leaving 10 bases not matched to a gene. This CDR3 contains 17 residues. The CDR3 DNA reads TGTGCCAGCAGCTTAGGGGTCGGGACAGTCATTAACACTGAAGCTTTCTTT. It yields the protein CASSLGVGTVINTEAFF. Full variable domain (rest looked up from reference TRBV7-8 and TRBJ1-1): GAGVSQSPRYKVAKRGQDVALRCDPISGHVSLFWYQQALGQGPEFLTYFQNEAQLDKSGLPSDRFFAERPEGSVSTLKIQRTQQEDSAVYLCASSLGVGTVINTEAFFGQGTRLTVV.

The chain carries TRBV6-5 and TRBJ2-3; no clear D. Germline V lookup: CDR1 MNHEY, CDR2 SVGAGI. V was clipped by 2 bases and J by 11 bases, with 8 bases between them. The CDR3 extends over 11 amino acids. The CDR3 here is CASSYMSVQYF. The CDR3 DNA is TGTGCCAGCAGTTACATGTCAGTGCAGTATTTT.

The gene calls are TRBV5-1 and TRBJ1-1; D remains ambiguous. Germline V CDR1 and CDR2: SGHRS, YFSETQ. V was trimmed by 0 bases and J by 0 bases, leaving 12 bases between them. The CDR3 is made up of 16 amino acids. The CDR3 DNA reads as TGCGCCAGCAGCTTGGAAGGCGGAGTTATGAACACTGAAGCTTTCTTT. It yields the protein CASSLEGGVMNTEAFF.

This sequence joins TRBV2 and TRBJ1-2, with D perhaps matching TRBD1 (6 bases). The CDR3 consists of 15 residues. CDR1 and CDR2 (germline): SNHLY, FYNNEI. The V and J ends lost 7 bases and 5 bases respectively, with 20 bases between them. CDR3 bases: TGTGCCAGCACGCGACTGGTGGGGGCGGGGTATGGCTACACCTTC. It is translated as CASTRLVGAGYGYTF.

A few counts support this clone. The CDR3 DNA reads TGTGCCAGCAGCCCAACTAGCTACCCCTACAATGAGCAGTTCTTC. Encoded protein: CASSPTSYPYNEQFF. The chain joins TRBV6-5 to TRBJ2-1, with TRBD2 as a possible D gene (6 bases). Between the trimmed V and J ends, which lost 6 bases and 2 bases, there was a span of 14 bases. This CDR3 is 15 amino acids long. The V gene's germline CDR1 is MNHEY and CDR2 SVGAGI.

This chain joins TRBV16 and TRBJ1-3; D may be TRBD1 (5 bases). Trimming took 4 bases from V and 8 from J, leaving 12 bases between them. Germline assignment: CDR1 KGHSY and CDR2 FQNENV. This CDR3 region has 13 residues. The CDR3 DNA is TGTGCCAGCAGCCCCGGGACTTTGGACACCATATATTTT. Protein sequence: CASSPGTLDTIYF.

CDR3 DNA sequence: TGTGCCTGGAGGCGGGACAACAATCAGCCCCAGCATTTT. Encoded protein: CAWRRDNNQPQHF. This chain joins TRBV30 and TRBJ1-5; TRBD1 is a possible D gene (6 bases). CDR3 length equals 13 residues. CDR1 GTSNPN and CDR2 SVGIG come from the germline V gene (reference sequence). V gave up 3 bases and J gave up 3 bases, with 9 bases separating them.

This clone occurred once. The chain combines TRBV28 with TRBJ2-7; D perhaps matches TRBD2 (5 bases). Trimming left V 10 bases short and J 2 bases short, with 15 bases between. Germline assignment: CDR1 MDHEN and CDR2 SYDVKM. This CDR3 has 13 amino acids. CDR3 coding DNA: TGTGCCATCCGAGGCGGGCAACCCTACGAGCAGTACTTC. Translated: CAIRGGQPYEQYF.

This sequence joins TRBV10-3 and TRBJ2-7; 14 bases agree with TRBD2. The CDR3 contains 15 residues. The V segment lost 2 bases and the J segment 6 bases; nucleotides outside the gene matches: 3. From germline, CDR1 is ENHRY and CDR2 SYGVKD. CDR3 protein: CAISEPGLAGVEQYF. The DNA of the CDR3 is TGTGCCATCAGTGAGCCGGGACTAGCGGGGGTCGAGCAGTACTTC.